One and the same sample provided the 6 T cell receptor beta chains below, sequenced in a study of blood T cells in healthy people across ages. A J-beta primer mix and a sample-barcoded 5' primer were used in a second PCR of roughly 7 to 12 cycles. TCRdb used MiXCR to reprocess the 5' RACE reads, holding one entry per CDR3 protein. The profile shows roughly 680,000 distinct CDR3 sequences, 52% of them singletons. The sample consisted of blood. These receptors all come from a woman at least 80 years old in good health.

At least ten counts were recorded for this clonotype. This chain connects TRBV6-6 to TRBJ1-2; D possibly corresponds to TRBD1 (6 bases). Germline V gives CDR1 MNHNY, CDR2 SVGAGI (reference sequence). The V end lost 11 bases, the J end lost 4 bases, and 26 bases lay between the germline ends. The length of the CDR3 is 16 residues. CDR3 nucleotides: TGTGCCCCACTTGCCAGGGCCGAACAGGGCATCTATGGCTACACCTTC. It codes for CAPLARAEQGIYGYTF.

This clonotype was seen a handful of times. The gene calls are TRBV7-3 and TRBJ2-1; 9 nucleotides agree with TRBD1. Near its end, the DNA agrees better with TRBJ2-7, so the J call may be wrong. The V gene's germline CDR1 is SGHTA and CDR2 FQGTGA. The CDR3 consists of 19 residues. The DNA for the CDR3 is TGTGCCAGCAGCTCTTCTCCGGGACAGGGCGCTTACTCCTACAATGAGCAGTACTTC. Protein product: CASSSSPGQGAYSYNEQYF.

This clonotype was recorded once. CDR3: CASSSRTGMSQETQYF. The CDR3 nucleotides are TGTGCCAGCAGCTCCCGGACAGGGATGAGCCAAGAGACCCAGTACTTC. The V and J genes are TRBV7-6 and TRBJ2-5, with 8 nucleotides matching TRBD1. V lost 4 bases, J lost 1 base, and 8 bases stayed unmatched. Germline V gene sequence: CDR1 SGHVS, CDR2 FNYEAQ. This CDR3 region has 16 residues.

There are many counts of this clonotype. J is TRBJ2-3 and V is TRBV20-1; D unresolved. V was cut by 6 bases and J by 0 bases, with 10 bases left in between. Per germline, CDR1 DFQATT and CDR2 SNEGSKA (reference sequence). This CDR3 region has 13 residues. Written as DNA, the CDR3 is TGCAGTGCATTTAAGACTAGCACAGATACGCAGTATTTT. As protein: CSAFKTSTDTQYF.

Concerning this clonotype: This may be a read error, as it is one base from a much larger clone. The chain uses TRBV9 and TRBJ2-3; 9 nucleotides line up with TRBD2. V was pared by 4 bases and J by 6 bases, with 9 bases of the junction left unmatched. This CDR3 contains 15 residues. CDR1 is SGDLS and CDR2 is YYNGEE in the germline V gene. The CDR3 sequence: CASSLSSGGLDTQYF. CDR3 coding DNA: TGTGCCAGCAGCCTAAGCAGCGGGGGGCTCGATACGCAGTATTTT.

This chain links TRBV5-1 with TRBJ2-4; 9 bases fit TRBD1. The length of the CDR3 is 16 residues. Germline CDR1 is SGHRS and CDR2 is YFSETQ. J gave up 8 bases and V 0 bases, and 9 bases lay outside the gene matches. The CDR3, as DNA: TGCGCCAGCAGCTTGGGAGCGGGGACAGGGAGGGACATTCAGTACTTC. This translates into CASSLGAGTGRDIQYF. The variable domain in full, with the rest retrieved from reference TRBV5-1 and TRBJ2-4, is KAGVTQTPRYLIKTRGQQVTLSCSPISGHRSVSWYQQTPGQGLQFLFEYFSETQRNKGNFPGRFSGRQFSNSRSEMNVSTLELGDSALYLCASSLGAGTGRDIQYFGAGTRLSVL.